This T cell receptor (beta chain) derives from a study of CD8+CD57+ T cells in acquired aplastic anemia. Study summary: Sorted CD4+ and CD8+ cells gave an average of 3.2 ug of DNA.

This clonotype has a count of ten or more. The CDR3 sequence is 15 residues long. Germline loops: CDR1 MNHNS, CDR2 SASEGT. With 8 bases clipped from V and 0 bases from J, the junction kept 6 bases outside the gene matches. Profiling that covered TCR beta VDJ and CDR3 relied on genomic DNA as its template. TCRdb recomputed calls from the reads with MiXCR, one row per CDR3 protein. The sample carries over 200,000 distinct CDR3 sequences, roughly 55% recorded once. V gene TRBV6-1 combines with J gene TRBJ2-3, with 9 nucleotides matching TRBD2. The sequencing input was sorted CD4+, CD8+, or CD8+CD57+ T cells (not recorded which) from PBMCs. This clonotype was obtained from a human donor in good health. CDR3 DNA: TGTGCCAGCCTCAGACTAGCGGACAGCACAGATACGCAGTATTTT. This gives the protein CASLRLADSTDTQYF.